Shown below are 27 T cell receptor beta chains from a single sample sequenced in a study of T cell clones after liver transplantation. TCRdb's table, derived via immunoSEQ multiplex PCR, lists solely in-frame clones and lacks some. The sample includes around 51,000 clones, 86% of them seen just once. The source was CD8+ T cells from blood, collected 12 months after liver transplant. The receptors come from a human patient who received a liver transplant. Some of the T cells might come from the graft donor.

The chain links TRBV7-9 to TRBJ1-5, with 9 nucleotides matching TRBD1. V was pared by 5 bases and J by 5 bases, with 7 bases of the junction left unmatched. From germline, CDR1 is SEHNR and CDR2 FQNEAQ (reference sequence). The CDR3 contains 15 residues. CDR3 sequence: CASSAWTGEDQPQHF. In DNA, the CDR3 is TGTGCCAGCAGCGCTTGGACAGGGGAAGATCAGCCCCAGCATTTT. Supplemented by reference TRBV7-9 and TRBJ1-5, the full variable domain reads DTGVSQNPRHKITKRGQNVTFRCDPISEHNRLYWYRQTLGQGPEFLTYFQNEAQLEKSRLLSDRFSAERPKGSFSTLEIQRTEQGDSAMYLCASSAWTGEDQPQHFGDGTRLSIL.

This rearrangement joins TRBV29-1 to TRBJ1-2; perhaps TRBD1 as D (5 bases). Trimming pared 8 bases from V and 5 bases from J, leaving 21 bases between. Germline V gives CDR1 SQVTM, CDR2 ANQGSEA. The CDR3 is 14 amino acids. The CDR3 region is CSPRDSLRRYGYTF. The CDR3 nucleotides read TGCAGCCCCCGGGACTCCCTCCGGAGGTATGGCTACACCTTC.

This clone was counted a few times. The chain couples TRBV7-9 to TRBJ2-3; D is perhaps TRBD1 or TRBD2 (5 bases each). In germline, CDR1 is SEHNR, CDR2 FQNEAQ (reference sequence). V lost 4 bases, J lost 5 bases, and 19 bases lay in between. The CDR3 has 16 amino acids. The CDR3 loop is CASSSGVVRAGDTQYF. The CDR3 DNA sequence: TGTGCCAGCAGCTCCGGGGTGGTCAGGGCGGGAGATACGCAGTATTTT.

The CDR3 nucleotides read TGTGCCAGCTCACCCCCCCCGGCGGGAAAACTGTTTTTT. Amino acid sequence: CASSPPPAGKLFF. The chain couples TRBV18 to TRBJ1-4, with D unclear. This CDR3 spans 13 amino acids. V gave up 3 bases and J gave up 10 bases, with 12 bases separating them. The germline V gene encodes CDR1 KGHSH and CDR2 LQKENI.

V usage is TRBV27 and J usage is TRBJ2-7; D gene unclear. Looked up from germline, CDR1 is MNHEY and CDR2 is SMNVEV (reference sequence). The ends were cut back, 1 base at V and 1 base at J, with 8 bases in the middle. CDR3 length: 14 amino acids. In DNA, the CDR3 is TGTGCCAGCAGTTTATTATCTAGTTCCTACGAGCAGTACTTC. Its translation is CASSLLSSSYEQYF.

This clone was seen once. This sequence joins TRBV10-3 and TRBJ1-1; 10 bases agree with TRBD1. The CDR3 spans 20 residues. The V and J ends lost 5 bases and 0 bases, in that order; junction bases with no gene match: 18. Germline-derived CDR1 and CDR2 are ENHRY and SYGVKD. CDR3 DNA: TGTGCCATCAGTCTTTACGGGACAGGGGTTGGAGCGGGTATGAACACTGAAGCTTTCTTT. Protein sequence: CAISLYGTGVGAGMNTEAFF.

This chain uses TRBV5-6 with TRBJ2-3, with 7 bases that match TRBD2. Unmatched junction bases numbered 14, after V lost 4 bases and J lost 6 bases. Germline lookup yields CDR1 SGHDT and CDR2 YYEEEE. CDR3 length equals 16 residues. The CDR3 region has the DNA TGTGCCAGCAGCAGACGGGACTACGGACGCCTTGATACGCAGTATTTT. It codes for CASSRRDYGRLDTQYF.

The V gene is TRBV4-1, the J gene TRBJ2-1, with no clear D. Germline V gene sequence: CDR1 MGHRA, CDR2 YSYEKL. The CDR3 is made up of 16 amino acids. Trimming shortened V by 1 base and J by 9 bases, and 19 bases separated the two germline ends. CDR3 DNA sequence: TGCGCCAGCAGCCAAGGTGGGTTTACACACATGGGTGAGCAGTTCTTC. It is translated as CASSQGGFTHMGEQFF.

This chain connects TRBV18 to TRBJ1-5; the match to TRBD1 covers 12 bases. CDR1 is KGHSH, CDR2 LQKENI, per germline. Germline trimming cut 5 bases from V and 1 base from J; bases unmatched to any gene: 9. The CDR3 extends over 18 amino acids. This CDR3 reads CASSESGTGGNSNQPQHF. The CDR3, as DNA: TGTGCCAGCTCAGAGTCCGGGACAGGGGGCAACAGCAATCAGCCCCAGCATTTT.

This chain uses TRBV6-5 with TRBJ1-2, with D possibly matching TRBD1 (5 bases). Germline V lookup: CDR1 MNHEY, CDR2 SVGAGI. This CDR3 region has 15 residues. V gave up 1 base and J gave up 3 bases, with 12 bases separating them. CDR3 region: CASSYLGGTDYGYTF. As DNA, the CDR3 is TGTGCCAGCAGTTACTTGGGCGGGACGGACTATGGCTACACCTTC.

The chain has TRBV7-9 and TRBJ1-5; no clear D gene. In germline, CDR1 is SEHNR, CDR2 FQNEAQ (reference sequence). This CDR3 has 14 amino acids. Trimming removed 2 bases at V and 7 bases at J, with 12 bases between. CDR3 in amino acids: CASSLSFGTQPQHF. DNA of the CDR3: TGTGCCAGCAGCTTATCCTTCGGAACCCAGCCCCAGCATTTT.

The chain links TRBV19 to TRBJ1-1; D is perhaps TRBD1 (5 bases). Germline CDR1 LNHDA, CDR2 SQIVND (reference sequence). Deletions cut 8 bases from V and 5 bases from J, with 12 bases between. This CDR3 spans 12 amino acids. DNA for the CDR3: TGTGCCAGTCAGGGATTTTGGACTGAAGCTTTCTTT. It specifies CASQGFWTEAFF.

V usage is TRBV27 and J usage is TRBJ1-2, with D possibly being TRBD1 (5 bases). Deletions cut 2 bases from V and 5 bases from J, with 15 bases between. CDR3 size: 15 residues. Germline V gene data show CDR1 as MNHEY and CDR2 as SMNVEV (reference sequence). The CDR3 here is CASSLGTPGVYGYTF. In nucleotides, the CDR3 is TGTGCCAGCAGTTTAGGGACGCCCGGAGTTTATGGCTACACCTTC.

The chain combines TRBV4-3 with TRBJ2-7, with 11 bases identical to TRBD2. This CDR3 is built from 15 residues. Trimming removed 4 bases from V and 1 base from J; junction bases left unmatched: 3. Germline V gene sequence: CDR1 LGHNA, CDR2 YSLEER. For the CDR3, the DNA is TGCGCCAGCAGCCTTGGGACTAGCGGTTCCTACGAGCAGTACTTC. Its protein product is CASSLGTSGSYEQYF.

The CDR3 sequence is CASSSQQGANEQFF. The CDR3 DNA reads as TGTGCCAGCAGTTCCCAACAGGGGGCGAATGAGCAGTTCTTC. This rearrangement joins TRBV6-5 to TRBJ2-1, with TRBD1 identical over 9 bases. Germline V lookup: CDR1 MNHEY, CDR2 SVGAGI. The CDR3 is 14 residues long. With V trimmed by 4 bases and J by 7 bases, 5 bases remained unmatched.

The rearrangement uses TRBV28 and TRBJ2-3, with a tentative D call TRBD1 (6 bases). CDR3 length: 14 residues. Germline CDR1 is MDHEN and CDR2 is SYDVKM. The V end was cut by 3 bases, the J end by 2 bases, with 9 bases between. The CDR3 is CASSFGQNTDTQYF. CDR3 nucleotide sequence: TGTGCCAGCAGTTTTGGACAGAACACAGATACGCAGTATTTT.

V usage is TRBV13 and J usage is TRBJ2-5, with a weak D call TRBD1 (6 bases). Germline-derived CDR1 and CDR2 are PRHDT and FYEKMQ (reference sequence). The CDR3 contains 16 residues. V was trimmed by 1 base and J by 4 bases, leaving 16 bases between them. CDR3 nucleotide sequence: TGTGCCAGCAGCTTAGCAGGGGTAAAGGTCCGAGAGACCCAGTACTTC. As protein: CASSLAGVKVRETQYF.

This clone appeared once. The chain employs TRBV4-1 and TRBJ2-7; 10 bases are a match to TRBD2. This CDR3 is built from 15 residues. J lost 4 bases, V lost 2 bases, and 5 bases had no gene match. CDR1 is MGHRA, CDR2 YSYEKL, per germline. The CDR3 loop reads CASSQTLAGVYEQYF. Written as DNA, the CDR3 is TGCGCCAGCAGCCAAACCCTAGCGGGAGTGTACGAGCAGTACTTC.

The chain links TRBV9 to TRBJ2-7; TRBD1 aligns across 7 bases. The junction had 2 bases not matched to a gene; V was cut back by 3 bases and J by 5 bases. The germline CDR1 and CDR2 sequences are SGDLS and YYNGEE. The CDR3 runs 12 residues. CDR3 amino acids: CASSDQGDEQYF. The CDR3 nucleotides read TGTGCCAGCAGCGATCAGGGGGACGAGCAGTACTTC. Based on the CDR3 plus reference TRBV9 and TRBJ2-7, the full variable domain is DSGVTQTPKHLITATGQRVTLRCSPRSGDLSVYWYQQSLDQGLQFLIQYYNGEERAKGNILERFSAQQFPDLHSELNLSSLELGDSALYFCASSDQGDEQYFGPGTRLTVT.

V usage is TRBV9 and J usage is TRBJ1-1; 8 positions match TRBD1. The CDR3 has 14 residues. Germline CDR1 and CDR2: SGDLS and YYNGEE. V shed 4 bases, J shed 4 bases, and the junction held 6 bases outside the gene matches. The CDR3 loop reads CASSPETGVTEAFF. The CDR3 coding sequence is TGTGCCAGCAGCCCCGAGACAGGGGTCACTGAAGCTTTCTTT.

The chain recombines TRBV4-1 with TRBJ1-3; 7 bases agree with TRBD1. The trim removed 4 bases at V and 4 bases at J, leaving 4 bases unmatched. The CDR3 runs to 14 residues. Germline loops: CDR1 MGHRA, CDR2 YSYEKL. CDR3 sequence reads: CASSLTGAGNTIYF. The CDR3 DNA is TGCGCCAGCAGCCTCACAGGGGCCGGAAACACCATATATTTT.

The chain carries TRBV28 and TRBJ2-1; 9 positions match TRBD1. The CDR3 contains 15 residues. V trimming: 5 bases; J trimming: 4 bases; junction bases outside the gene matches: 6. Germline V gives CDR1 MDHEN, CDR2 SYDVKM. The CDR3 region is CASSPGTGLYNEQFF. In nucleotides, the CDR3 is TGTGCCAGCAGTCCCGGGACAGGGCTTTACAATGAGCAGTTCTTC.

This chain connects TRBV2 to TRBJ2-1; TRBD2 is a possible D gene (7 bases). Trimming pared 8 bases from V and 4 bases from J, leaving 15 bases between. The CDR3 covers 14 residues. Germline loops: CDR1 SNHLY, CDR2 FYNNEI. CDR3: CASHPGGFYNEQFF. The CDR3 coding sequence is TGTGCCAGCCACCCGGGGGGCTTTTACAATGAGCAGTTCTTC.

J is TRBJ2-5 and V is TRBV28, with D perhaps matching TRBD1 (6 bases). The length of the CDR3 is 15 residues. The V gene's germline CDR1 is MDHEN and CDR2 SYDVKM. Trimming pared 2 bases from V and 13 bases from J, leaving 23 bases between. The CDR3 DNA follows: TGTGCCAGCAGTTTAGGGCAGGGGCCTTGGGTGTCCCGGTACTTC. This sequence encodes CASSLGQGPWVSRYF.

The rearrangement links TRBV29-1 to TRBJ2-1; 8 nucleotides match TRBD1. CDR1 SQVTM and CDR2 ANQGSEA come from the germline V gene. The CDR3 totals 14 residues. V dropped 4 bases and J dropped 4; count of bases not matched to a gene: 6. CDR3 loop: CSVGGTGVYNEQFF. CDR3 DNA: TGCAGCGTTGGGGGGACAGGAGTATACAATGAGCAGTTCTTC.

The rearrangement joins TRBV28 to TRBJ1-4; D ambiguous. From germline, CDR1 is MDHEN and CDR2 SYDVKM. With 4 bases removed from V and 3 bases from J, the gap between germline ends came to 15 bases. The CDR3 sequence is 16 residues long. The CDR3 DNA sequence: TGTGCCAGCAGTTCCCGCCGTGGGAACGCTAATGAAAAACTGTTTTTT. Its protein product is CASSSRRGNANEKLFF.

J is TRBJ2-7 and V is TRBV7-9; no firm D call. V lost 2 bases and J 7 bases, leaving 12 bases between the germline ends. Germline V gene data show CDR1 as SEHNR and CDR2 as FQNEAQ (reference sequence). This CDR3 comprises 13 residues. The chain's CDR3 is CASSLWSAFEQYF. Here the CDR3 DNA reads TGTGCCAGCAGCTTATGGTCGGCTTTTGAGCAGTACTTC.